These T cell receptor beta chains were read from a single sample in a study of cytomegalovirus exposure and HLA in healthy donors. Repertoires were generated with immunoSEQ multiplex PCR, while TCRdb's copy carries only in-frame clones and drops some. Of 99,000 or so clones in the sample, approximately 82% were seen once. The sequenced material came from PBMCs. Receptor source: a man aged 40-55 years in good health and CMV-seropositive. CDR3s include the opening cysteine and the closing phenylalanine or tryptophan. A D gene is named only where the DNA matches it firmly. Clone size is given for some rows only: seen once, a few or many times, or a class if the clone is expanded.

V	D	size	J	CDR3	DNA
TRBV10-3	TRBD2	.	TRBJ2-3	CAISDVAGGRRTDTQYF	TGTGCCATCAGTGACGTAGCGGGAGGGCGAAGGACAGATACGCAGTATTTT
TRBV4-3	TRBD1	.	TRBJ2-5	CASSQDTGEVETQYF	TGCGCCAGCAGCCAAGATACAGGGGAAGTGGAGACCCAGTACTTC
TRBV5-4	.	.	TRBJ1-4	CASSPSAGNNEKLFF	TGTGCCAGCAGCCCCTCCGCTGGCAATAATGAAAAACTGTTTTTT
TRBV7-9	TRBD2	.	TRBJ2-1	CASSFQGTGTSGRSGEQFF	TGTGCCAGCAGCTTTCAAGGGACTGGGACTAGCGGGAGGTCGGGTGAGCAGTTCTTC
TRBV13	.	.	TRBJ2-5	CASSFRVTTRETQYF	TGTGCCAGCAGCTTCAGGGTAACGACCAGAGAGACCCAGTACTTC
TRBV7-9	.	.	TRBJ1-5	CASSLATEGQPQHF	TGTGCCAGCAGCTTAGCCACAGAAGGTCAGCCCCAGCATTTT
TRBV7-9	.	few	TRBJ1-1	CASSFLPTTEAFF	TGTGCCAGCAGCTTCCTCCCTACCACTGAAGCTTTCTTT
TRBV6-5	.	once	TRBJ1-5	CASSYSRDTPQHF	TGTGCCAGCAGTTACTCGAGGGATACCCCCCAGCATTTT
TRBV6-6	.	few	TRBJ2-7	CASNKGGYEQYF	TGTGCCAGCAACAAAGGGGGCTACGAGCAGTACTTC
TRBV28	.	.	TRBJ1-2	CASSLFQGNGYTF	TGTGCCAGCAGTTTGTTTCAGGGGAATGGCTACACCTTC
TRBV19	.	few	TRBJ1-1	CASSLRYQLSTEAFF	TGTGCCAGTAGTCTCCGGTATCAATTGAGCACTGAAGCTTTCTTT
TRBV9	TRBD1	few	TRBJ1-2	CASSVGGQGVYTF	TGTGCCAGCAGCGTAGGGGGTCAGGGGGTTTACACCTTC
TRBV11-2	TRBD2	.	TRBJ2-2	CASSVNGRTGGELFF	TGTGCCAGCAGCGTCAACGGGAGGACGGGCGGGGAGCTGTTTTTT
TRBV4-1	TRBD2	.	TRBJ2-3	CASSQGDGRARDTQYF	TGCGCCAGCAGCCAAGGAGACGGGAGGGCCAGGGATACGCAGTATTTT
TRBV19	.	.	TRBJ1-1	CASSIDLVTGTLSTEAFF	TGTGCCAGTAGTATAGATCTAGTCACCGGCACTCTGAGCACTGAAGCTTTCTTT
TRBV7-6	TRBD1	once	TRBJ2-3	CASSDRGRADTQYF	TGTGCCAGCAGCGACAGGGGTCGGGCAGATACGCAGTATTTT
TRBV18	TRBD2	.	TRBJ2-1	CASSPLAGAYNEQFF	TGTGCCAGCTCACCACTAGCGGGGGCCTACAATGAGCAGTTCTTC
TRBV11-2	TRBD1	.	TRBJ1-1	CATKIDRGGTEAFF	TGTGCCACCAAGATAGACAGGGGTGGGACTGAAGCTTTCTTT
TRBV27	.	.	TRBJ2-7	CASSSSPTYEQYF	TGTGCCAGCAGTTCATCCCCCACCTACGAGCAGTACTTC
TRBV10-3	.	.	TRBJ2-1	CAISGQRNSYNEQFF	TGTGCCATCAGTGGCCAGCGGAACTCCTACAATGAGCAGTTCTTC
TRBV14	TRBD2	.	TRBJ2-3	CASSQEINFSGGAGADTQYF	TGTGCCAGCAGCCAAGAGATTAATTTTAGCGGGGGGGCCGGGGCAGATACGCAGTATTTT
TRBV5-1	TRBD1	.	TRBJ1-2	CASSFGTGPMMDYGYTF	TGCGCCAGCAGCTTCGGGACAGGGCCTATGATGGACTATGGCTACACCTTC
TRBV6-5	TRBD1	.	TRBJ2-1	CASSYSQGASYNEQFF	TGTGCCAGCAGTTACTCCCAGGGGGCCTCCTACAATGAGCAGTTCTTC
TRBV28	.	.	TRBJ1-5	CASSLTGFSNQPQHF	TGTGCCAGCAGTTTAACAGGCTTTAGCAATCAGCCCCAGCATTTT
TRBV30	.	.	TRBJ1-1	CAWSIGQTNTEAFF	TGTGCCTGGAGTATTGGGCAGACGAACACTGAAGCTTTCTTT
TRBV7-2	.	.	TRBJ2-3	CASSLQGEDTQYF	TGTGCCAGCAGCTTACAGGGTGAAGATACGCAGTATTTT
TRBV5-5	TRBD1	.	TRBJ2-2	CASSATGTGFTGELFF	TGTGCCAGCAGCGCAACCGGGACAGGGTTCACCGGGGAGCTGTTTTTT
TRBV5-4	.	few	TRBJ1-1	CASSLGIQKTEAFF	TGTGCCAGCAGCTTGGGTATACAGAAAACTGAAGCTTTCTTT
TRBV27	.	.	TRBJ1-6	CASSFPYSPLHF	TGTGCCAGCAGTTTCCCTTATTCACCCCTCCACTTT
TRBV2	.	.	TRBJ1-4	CASSTSGQVPKLFF	.
TRBV30	.	.	TRBJ1-6	CAWRHTGSLTHNSPLHF	TGTGCCTGGCGGCACACCGGGTCATTAACGCATAATTCACCCCTCCACTTT
TRBV18	TRBD2	.	TRBJ2-1	CASSPEASGRVFF	TGTGCCAGCTCACCCGAAGCTAGCGGGAGGGTGTTCTTC
TRBV28	.	.	TRBJ1-1	CASSPWVTENTEAFF	TGTGCCAGCAGCCCCTGGGTGACAGAGAACACTGAAGCTTTCTTT
TRBV7-2	.	.	TRBJ1-4	CASSLEDSDEKLFF	TGTGCCAGCAGCTTGGAGGACAGCGATGAAAAACTGTTTTTT
TRBV7-9	TRBD1	.	TRBJ2-5	CASSLSRGLGTQYF	TGTGCCAGCAGCTTATCTAGGGGGCTCGGGACCCAGTACTTC
TRBV5-6	.	.	TRBJ2-7	CASSFSGVPYEQYF	TGTGCCAGCAGCTTCTCGGGAGTACCCTACGAGCAGTACTTC
TRBV6-5	.	.	TRBJ2-1	CASSYSGQGSGFRFF	TGTGCCAGCAGTTACTCGGGGCAGGGGAGTGGGTTTCGGTTCTTC
TRBV7-2	.	.	TRBJ2-7	CASSLVGGEGYEQYF	TGTGCCAGCAGCTTAGTTGGTGGAGAGGGCTACGAGCAGTACTTC
TRBV2	.	.	TRBJ2-1	CASSGGGKLDNEQFF	TGTGCCAGCAGTGGTGGAGGGAAGCTCGACAATGAGCAGTTCTTC
TRBV18	TRBD1	.	TRBJ2-6	CASSPSQDRALTGANGLTF	TGTGCCAGCTCACCGAGCCAGGACAGGGCCTTGACTGGGGCCAACGGCCTGACTTTC
TRBV6-5	TRBD1	few	TRBJ1-2	CASSYSTPGGGYTF	TGTGCCAGCAGTTACTCAACCCCAGGGGGTGGCTACACCTTC